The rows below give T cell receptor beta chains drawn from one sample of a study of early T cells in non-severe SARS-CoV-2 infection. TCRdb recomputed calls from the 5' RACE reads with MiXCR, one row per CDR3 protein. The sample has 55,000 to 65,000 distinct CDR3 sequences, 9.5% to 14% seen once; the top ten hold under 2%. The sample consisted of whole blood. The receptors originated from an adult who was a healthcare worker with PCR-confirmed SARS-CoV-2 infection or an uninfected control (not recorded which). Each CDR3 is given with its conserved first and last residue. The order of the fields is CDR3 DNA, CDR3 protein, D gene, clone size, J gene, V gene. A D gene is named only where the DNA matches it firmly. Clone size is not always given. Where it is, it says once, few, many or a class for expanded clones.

CDR3nt: TGTGCCAGCTTTCATCCAGTGGGGGAAGCTTTCTTT; CDR3aa: CASFHPVGEAFF; d_gene: -; abundance: few; j_gene: TRBJ1-1; v_gene: TRBV27
CDR3nt: TGTGCCTGGATCAGGGGAGCCAACTATGGCTACACCTTC; CDR3aa: CAWIRGANYGYTF; d_gene: -; abundance: few; j_gene: TRBJ1-2; v_gene: TRBV30
CDR3nt: TGTGCCAGCAGCCAAGAAGGTACCTTACCCGGGGAGCTGTTTTTT; CDR3aa: CASSQEGTLPGELFF; d_gene: -; abundance: -; j_gene: TRBJ2-2; v_gene: TRBV3-1
CDR3nt: TGTGCCAGCAGTACCTTGGACAGGGGGAGCGAGCAGTACTTC; CDR3aa: CASSTLDRGSEQYF; d_gene: TRBD1; abundance: -; j_gene: TRBJ2-7; v_gene: TRBV6-1
CDR3nt: TGTGCCAGCTCACCACCGGCAGGCTGGGGGAATGAGCAGTTCTTC; CDR3aa: CASSPPAGWGNEQFF; d_gene: -; abundance: many; j_gene: TRBJ2-1; v_gene: TRBV18
CDR3nt: TGCAGCGTTGCCGGGACAGGGGCCAAAAACATTCAGTACTTC; CDR3aa: CSVAGTGAKNIQYF; d_gene: TRBD1; abundance: few; j_gene: TRBJ2-4; v_gene: TRBV29-1
CDR3nt: TGTGCCAGCAGCTCCGTGGGGGCTAACACCGGGGAGCTGTTTTTT; CDR3aa: CASSSVGANTGELFF; d_gene: -; abundance: few; j_gene: TRBJ2-2; v_gene: TRBV5-6
CDR3nt: TGTGCCAGCAGTTCTGCGGGACACGGAGTTTCCTACGAGCAGTACTTC; CDR3aa: CASSSAGHGVSYEQYF; d_gene: -; abundance: many; j_gene: TRBJ2-7; v_gene: TRBV6-5
CDR3nt: TGTGCCAGCAGCCCCGACCCCCCCCGGGCCAAAAACATTCAGTACTTC; CDR3aa: CASSPDPPRAKNIQYF; d_gene: -; abundance: many; j_gene: TRBJ2-4; v_gene: TRBV9
CDR3nt: TGTGCCAGCAGTTACTCGAAGGGAGCGGATACGCAGTATTTT; CDR3aa: CASSYSKGADTQYF; d_gene: -; abundance: many; j_gene: TRBJ2-3; v_gene: TRBV6-5
CDR3nt: TGTGCCATCAGCCCAACAGGGGGAGACTCCTATAATTCACCCCTCCACTTT; CDR3aa: CAISPTGGDSYNSPLHF; d_gene: TRBD1; abundance: -; j_gene: TRBJ1-6; v_gene: TRBV10-3
CDR3nt: TGTGCCAGCAGTCCTATACAGGGGAACAATCAGCCCCAGCATTTT; CDR3aa: CASSPIQGNNQPQHF; d_gene: TRBD1; abundance: many; j_gene: TRBJ1-5; v_gene: TRBV27
CDR3nt: TGTGCCACCGGGACACCTAACTATGGCTACACCTTC; CDR3aa: CATGTPNYGYTF; d_gene: -; abundance: -; j_gene: TRBJ1-2; v_gene: TRBV10-3
CDR3nt: TGTGCCAGCAGTAATTCTCAGGGTTTCACCGGGGAGCTGTTTTTT; CDR3aa: CASSNSQGFTGELFF; d_gene: -; abundance: many; j_gene: TRBJ2-2; v_gene: TRBV25-1
CDR3nt: TGCAGCGTCGACGCGACAGGGGGCGAGCAGTACTTC; CDR3aa: CSVDATGGEQYF; d_gene: TRBD1; abundance: many; j_gene: TRBJ2-7; v_gene: TRBV29-1